Each of the 8 T cell receptor beta chains below was sequenced from the same sample in a study of cytomegalovirus exposure and HLA in healthy donors. With 60 Vbeta and 13 Jbeta primers, the PCR was carried out. The repertoire was sequenced with immunoSEQ multiplex PCR; TCRdb's copy has only in-frame clones and lacks some. This table has 200,000 to 250,000 clones, roughly 68% appearing once. The specimen sequenced was PBMCs. These receptors were obtained from a man in his forties in good health and CMV-seropositive.

This rearrangement joins TRBV5-4 to TRBJ2-3; TRBD2 is a possible D gene (5 bases). V gave up 1 base and J gave up 0 bases, with 6 bases separating them. The length of the CDR3 is 14 residues. Germline CDR1 SGHNT, CDR2 YYREEE (reference sequence). CDR3 DNA sequence: TGTGCCAGCAGCTTGCCGGGGAGCACAGATACGCAGTATTTT. It encodes CASSLPGSTDTQYF. The entire variable domain, with the rest obtained from reference TRBV5-4 and TRBJ2-3, is as follows: ETGVTQSPTHLIKTRGQQVTLRCSSQSGHNTVSWYQQALGQGPQFIFQYYREEENGRGNFPPRFSGLQFPNYSSELNVNALELDDSALYLCASSLPGSTDTQYFGPGTRLTVL.

The V gene is TRBV5-5, the J gene TRBJ1-2, with D possibly TRBD1 on 5 matching bases. This CDR3 comprises 15 residues. The ends were cut back, 5 bases at V and 4 bases at J, with 18 bases in the middle. Germline CDR1 is SGHKS and CDR2 is YYEKEE (reference sequence). CDR3 loop: CASSSLTGGGYGYTF. The CDR3 bases are TGTGCCAGCAGTTCCCTCACCGGGGGGGGCTATGGCTACACCTTC. The full variable domain, in which reference TRBV5-5 and TRBJ1-2 provide the parts outside the CDR3, is DAGVTQSPTHLIKTRGQQVTLRCSPISGHKSVSWYQQVLGQGPQFIFQYYEKEERGRGNFPDRFSARQFPNYSSELNVNALLLGDSALYLCASSSLTGGGYGYTFGSGTRLTVV.

This clone was counted once. This chain connects TRBV20-1 to TRBJ1-2; the D is unclear. The CDR3 runs 11 residues. V dropped 5 bases and J dropped 8 bases, with 12 bases sitting between them. Germline V gene sequence: CDR1 DFQATT, CDR2 SNEGSKA (reference sequence). This chain's CDR3 is CSAGRGGGYTF. The CDR3 DNA follows: TGCAGTGCTGGTCGCGGAGGGGGCTACACCTTC.

This clone has only a few counts. This chain connects TRBV6-1 to TRBJ1-5; D uncertain. Germline lookup yields CDR1 MNHNS and CDR2 SASEGT. CDR3 size: 16 residues. The V and J ends lost 4 bases and 1 base respectively, with 14 bases between them. DNA of the CDR3: TGTGCCAGCAGTGTGGACTCTTACCCGAGCAATCAGCCCCAGCATTTT. Residues: CASSVDSYPSNQPQHF.

This chain uses TRBV5-1 with TRBJ1-3; a possible D gene is TRBD1 (5 bases). The V and J ends lost 4 bases and 0 bases respectively, with 11 bases between them. CDR3 length equals 15 residues. The germline V gene has CDR1 SGHRS and CDR2 YFSETQ. The CDR3 loop is CASSLTGVSGNTIYF. In nucleotides, the CDR3 is TGCGCCAGCAGCCTTACAGGAGTCTCTGGAAACACCATATATTTT.

The chain combines TRBV6-6 with TRBJ1-5, with D uncertain. Germline-derived CDR1 and CDR2 are MNHNY and SVGAGI (reference sequence). This CDR3 is built from 14 residues. V lost 2 bases, J lost 5 bases, and 10 bases lay in between. CDR3 loop: CASSYVANDQPQHF. The DNA for the CDR3 is TGTGCCAGCAGTTACGTGGCAAACGATCAGCCCCAGCATTTT.

There are a few counts of this clone. The chain joins TRBV29-1 to TRBJ2-5; D is unresolved. V dropped 4 bases and J dropped 3 bases, with 3 bases sitting between them. Looked up from germline, CDR1 is SQVTM and CDR2 is ANQGSEA. This CDR3 spans 10 amino acids. CDR3 in DNA: TGCAGCGTTGGAGAAGAGACCCAGTACTTC. This gives the protein CSVGEETQYF.

The V gene is TRBV28, the J gene TRBJ1-4; TRBD1 agrees at 7 bases. Germline V lookup: CDR1 MDHEN, CDR2 SYDVKM. With V trimmed by 8 bases and J by 7 bases, 4 bases remained unmatched. The CDR3 runs to 12 residues. The DNA for the CDR3 is TGTGCCAGCCAGGGGGGACGTGAAAAACTGTTTTTT. This codes for CASQGGREKLFF.